The entry below gives a single T cell receptor (beta chain) sequence along with its context. Its antigen is undetermined. This sample is drawn from a study of T cell responses to AZD1222 COVID-19 vaccine. Study-wide results and caveats: Clonal diversity was possibly underestimated; the donors were predominantly white British and more often female.

The CDR3 loop spans 13 amino acids. V was clipped by 8 bases and J by 3 bases; unmatched bases: 6. Germline lookup yields CDR1 LGHDT and CDR2 YNNKEL (reference sequence). Generated by immunoSEQ multiplex PCR, the TCRdb table keeps only in-frame clones and is missing some. Here the sample spans 110,000 or so clones, about nine tenths being singletons. The rearrangement joins TRBV3-1 (or the pseudogene TRBV3-2) to TRBJ2-7; 8 bases match TRBD1. The material was peripheral blood, obtained 28 days after the second AZD1222 dose. The TCR sequence derives from an adult who received the AZD1222 COVID-19 vaccine. CDR3 region: CASGRTGLYEQYF. CDR3 sequence (DNA): TGTGCCAGCGGGAGGACAGGGCTCTACGAGCAGTACTTC.